Listed below are T cell receptor beta chains from one sample, sequenced in a study of early T cells in non-severe SARS-CoV-2 infection. TCRdb re-called the 5' RACE reads with MiXCR, one entry per CDR3 protein. The sample has roughly 80,000 distinct CDR3 sequences; approximately 10% are singletons. This sample comprised whole blood, obtained at baseline. Source of these receptors: an adult who was a healthcare worker with PCR-confirmed SARS-CoV-2 infection or an uninfected control (not recorded which). Each CDR3 is given with its conserved first and last residue. A D gene is named only where the DNA matches it firmly. Size is stated for part of the rows, as once, few or many counts, or as a class when the clone is expanded.

J: TRBJ1-1
V: TRBV5-4
size: .
D: .
CDR3: CASSSTGTANTEAFF
DNA: TGTGCCAGCAGCTCGACCGGGACGGCGAACACTGAAGCTTTCTTT

J: TRBJ2-1
V: TRBV2
size: many
D: .
CDR3: CASAPGGKSSYNEQFF
DNA: TGTGCCAGCGCGCCCGGGGGTAAAAGCTCCTACAATGAGCAGTTCTTC

J: TRBJ2-1
V: TRBV10-3
size: once
D: .
CDR3: CAICDEQFF
DNA: TGTGCCATCTGCGATGAGCAGTTCTTC

J: TRBJ1-1
V: TRBV12-3/TRBV12-4
size: few
D: .
CDR3: CASAQGPDTEAFF
DNA: TGTGCCAGCGCTCAAGGGCCGGACACTGAAGCTTTCTTT

J: TRBJ2-5
V: TRBV20-1
size: many
D: .
CDR3: CSATPPPEETQYF
DNA: TGCAGTGCAACGCCACCTCCGGAAGAGACCCAGTACTTC

J: TRBJ1-6
V: TRBV5-6
size: .
D: .
CDR3: CASSLRAGQHSYNSPLHF
DNA: TGTGCCAGCAGCTTGAGGGCGGGCCAGCACTCCTATAATTCACCCCTCCACTTT

J: TRBJ2-1
V: TRBV20-1
size: .
D: TRBD1
CDR3: CSATTDRGSYNEQFF
DNA: TGCAGTGCCACTACGGACAGGGGGTCCTACAATGAGCAGTTCTTC

J: TRBJ2-7
V: TRBV5-1
size: many
D: TRBD1
CDR3: CASSLETGNKQYF
DNA: TGCGCCAGCAGCTTGGAGACAGGGAACAAGCAGTACTTC

J: TRBJ2-1
V: TRBV6-4
size: few
D: TRBD2
CDR3: CASSDSGGGAFDEQFF
DNA: TGTGCCAGCAGTGACTCGGGCGGGGGGGCGTTCGATGAGCAGTTCTTC

J: TRBJ2-1
V: TRBV20-1
size: few
D: .
CDR3: CSASRGAVEQFF
DNA: TGCAGTGCTAGTCGGGGGGCCGTTGAGCAGTTCTTC

J: TRBJ2-2
V: TRBV7-8
size: few
D: .
CDR3: CASSLRGMVTGELFF
DNA: TGTGCCAGCAGCTTACGAGGGATGGTCACCGGGGAGCTGTTTTTT

J: TRBJ2-3
V: TRBV20-1
size: .
D: .
CDR3: CSALGHLTPTDTQYF
DNA: TGCAGTGCTTTGGGACACCTAACCCCCACAGATACGCAGTATTTT

J: TRBJ2-7
V: TRBV28
size: .
D: .
CDR3: CASSLRGGAYEQYF
DNA: TGTGCCAGCAGTTTACGTGGGGGAGCCTACGAGCAGTACTTC

J: TRBJ2-3
V: TRBV6-2/TRBV6-3
size: few
D: TRBD2
CDR3: CASSHGLAETDTQYF
DNA: TGTGCCAGCAGCCACGGACTAGCGGAAACAGATACGCAGTATTTT

J: TRBJ1-6
V: TRBV7-9
size: many
D: TRBD1
CDR3: CASSLSRGSDSPLHF
DNA: TGTGCCAGCAGCTTAAGCAGGGGGTCAGATTCACCCCTCCACTTT

J: TRBJ1-1
V: TRBV18
size: few
D: .
CDR3: CASSPPGPTEAFF
DNA: TGTGCCAGCTCACCCCCCGGCCCCACTGAAGCTTTCTTT

J: TRBJ2-3
V: TRBV28
size: .
D: TRBD2
CDR3: CASTGLAGETDTQYF
DNA: TGTGCCAGCACCGGACTAGCGGGGGAGACAGATACGCAGTATTTT

J: TRBJ2-3
V: TRBV9
size: .
D: TRBD2
CDR3: CASSVVGGSYTDTQYF
DNA: TGTGCCAGCAGCGTAGTCGGGGGGAGTTACACAGATACGCAGTATTTT